This T cell receptor beta chain was identified during a study of T cells in tuberculosis. Overall study context: A South African cohort included IGRA-negative adolescents, latently infected IGRA-positive adolescents and adults with active tuberculosis.

The count of this clone is one. Its cognate antigen is unknown. Latent tuberculosis screening used tuberculin skin test and IGRA at entry. Study findings and constraints: GEM motif frequencies gave around 67% accuracy; the GMM repertoire gave 85% to 90%. Selection depended on which cryopreserved specimens were available.

Method: immunoSEQ multiplex PCR; TCRdb's copy keeps in-frame clones and lacks some. The table has roughly 28,000 clones, more than 80% seen once. Source material: PBMCs. This TCR was recovered from a donor under 30 with latent tuberculosis or without tuberculosis infection.

The CDR3: CASSQERGNTGELFF. CDR3 DNA: TGTGCCAGCAGCCAAGAACGGGGGAACACCGGGGAGCTGTTTTTT. The chain employs TRBV4-2 and TRBJ2-2, with a tentative D call TRBD2 (5 bases). The CDR3 sequence is 15 residues long. Trimming pared 0 bases from V and 1 base from J, leaving 6 bases between. The germline CDR1 and CDR2 sequences are LGHNA and YNFKEQ.